This record covers a single T cell receptor (beta chain). The antigen this receptor binds is unknown. There are no base qualities to consult, and no much larger clone falls within one base. No immune events, such as infections, were documented for the healthy donors during the collection period. Time-dependent variance in a beta-binomial model of T-cell clone differential abundance was calibrated using healthy-donor blood repertoires as a training cohort. The training cohort was composed of some ten healthy donors, 3 female and 7 male. On average the donors were 43 years old, and their ages spanned roughly 29 to 70 years. Whole blood from each healthy donor was obtained from a commercial supplier and was collected at three time points approximately 13 days apart. For immunosequencing, genomic DNA was extracted from unsorted whole blood. These data come from a study of identifying expanded T cells in peripheral blood (dated by TCRdb to between 2017 and 2020). Some background on the complete study: Separate aliquots of the same genomic DNA pool were sequenced to produce technical replicates, and four replicates were compared in pairs.

The immunoSEQ Assay, which uses bias-controlled multiplex PCR amplification of genomic DNA, was used to profile TCRbeta CDR3 regions. In the authors' own workflow: The absolute abundance of each unique TCRbeta CDR3 region was quantified after sequences were collapsed and filtered. Differential abundance was assessed using a binomial (Fisher-equivalent) model and a beta-binomial model in which time-dependent variance fitted from healthy donors was added. Any clone with fewer than 5 combined templates was excluded, and a clone was called differentially abundant if its Benjamini-Hochberg FDR was below 0.01. Beta-binomial variance was modeled as a function of total template count across the two samples using the form v = (b*log(k)+a)^2. TCRdb provides this immuneACCESS table in a form limited to in-frame rearrangements. Some clones are lacking; in checked studies, under half of them reflect an unresolved V gene, and why the rest are absent is not known. V, J and clone size derive from that table, while D and trimming were established from the DNA sequence. In all, the sample holds approximately 59,000 clones, and over 85% of those were seen once. The top ten constitute about 3.7% of the sample.

From the germline V gene (reference sequence), CDR1 is DFQATT and CDR2 is SNEGSKA. Taken from cysteine to phenylalanine, the CDR3 has 10 residues. Only CDR3 DNA remains: 30 bases, in frame from the first base. At the junction V is shortened by 3 bases and J by 11 bases, with 8 bases in between. Overall study outcomes, separate from this receptor: For all healthy donors, the variance in clone template counts between two-week samples rose significantly as total template count increased. The authors expected that over much longer intervals, such as months to years, biological variance in healthy repertoires might increase even further. Both the number of clones called differentially abundant and the false-positive rate were significantly reduced by the beta-binomial model across all healthy-donor time intervals. The binomial model flagged approximately 1.3 differentially abundant clones between technical replicates but approximately 16 over around two weeks and 19 to 20 over about 4 weeks.

The receptor comes from a person aged 18 to 70 in good health. This chain is built from TRBV20-1 and TRBJ2-1, with no D gene named confidently. Source material: blood. Here is the DNA: TGCAGTGCTAGTCCCCTTCAGCAGTTCTTC. Translated, this gives CSASPLQQFF.